This T cell receptor (beta chain) is drawn from a study of blood T cell repertoires in COVID-19. The CDR3 contains 15 residues. V gave up 5 bases and J gave up 9 bases; unmatched junction bases: 11. Looked up from germline, CDR1 is MNHEY and CDR2 is SMNVEV (reference sequence). Generated by immunoSEQ multiplex PCR, the TCRdb table keeps only in-frame clones and is missing some. The table records about 160,000 clones, approximately 80% of them present only once. The chain joins TRBV27 to TRBJ2-4, with 9 bases lining up with TRBD1. The receptor's source is a woman aged 60-75 years who had recovered from COVID-19. The sample consisted of PBMCs or T cells enriched from blood (not recorded which). As DNA, the CDR3 is TGTGCCAGCAGTACCAGGACAGGGGATAGAAGCATTCAGTACTTC. Translation gives CASSTRTGDRSIQYF.